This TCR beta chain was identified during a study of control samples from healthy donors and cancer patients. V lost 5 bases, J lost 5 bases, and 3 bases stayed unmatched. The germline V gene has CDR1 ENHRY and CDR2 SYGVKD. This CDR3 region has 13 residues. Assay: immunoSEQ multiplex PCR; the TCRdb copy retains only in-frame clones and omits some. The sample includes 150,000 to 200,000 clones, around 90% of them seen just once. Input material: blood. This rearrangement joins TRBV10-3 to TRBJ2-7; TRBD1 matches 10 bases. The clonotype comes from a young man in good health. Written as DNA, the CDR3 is TGTGCCATCAGTCTTGGGACAGGGGACGAGCAGTACTTC. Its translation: CAISLGTGDEQYF.